Shown below are 18 T cell receptor beta chains from a single sample sequenced in a study of CD8 T cells in cerebrospinal fluid in Alzheimer's disease. TCRdb reprocessed the 10x single-cell sequencing reads, keeping one entry per CDR3 protein, no DNA. This repertoire includes hundreds of distinct CDR3 sequences. Source material: cerebrospinal fluid. Receptor source: a human donor with Parkinson's disease.

By frequency, this clonotype registers large. CDR3: CASSYGQAQREGEQYF. The V call is TRBV6-6, the J call TRBJ2-7; TCRdb gives TRBD2 as the D gene, but with no DNA this cannot be confirmed. The CDR3 contains 16 residues. Germline V gene data show CDR1 as MNHNY and CDR2 as SVGAGI (reference sequence).

This clonotype is medium-sized by frequency. J is TRBJ2-6 and V is TRBV18. Germline CDR1 is KGHSH and CDR2 is LQKENI. The CDR3 sequence is 15 residues long. The CDR3 sequence is CASSPLASGANVLTF.

By frequency, this clonotype registers medium-sized. The chain carries TRBV6-1 and TRBJ1-2; TCRdb indicates TRBD1, and absent DNA this call remains unverified. This CDR3 is built from 13 residues. Germline CDR1 MNHNS, CDR2 SASEGT. CDR3 sequence reads: CASTPRGDGGYTF.

This clonotype is classed as medium-sized by frequency. The chain couples TRBV4-3 to TRBJ2-1; the TRBD2 assignment by TCRdb is unverifiable without DNA. CDR3 length: 19 residues. CDR1 LGHNA and CDR2 YSLEER come from the germline V gene. Here the CDR3 reads CASSQDYRAWTSGHNEQFF.

This clonotype is identified as large from frequency. The V gene is TRBV10-3, the J gene TRBJ2-1; TCRdb gives TRBD1 as the D gene, but with no DNA this cannot be confirmed. The CDR3 totals 17 residues. Germline CDR1 ENHRY, CDR2 SYGVKD. CDR3 region: CAISEGSGRTGLGEQFF.

In terms of frequency, this clonotype is medium-sized. This chain uses TRBV6-2 or TRBV6-3 with TRBJ2-1. The CDR3 has 13 amino acids. Germline V gene data show CDR1 as MNHEY and CDR2 as SVGEGT. CDR3 region: CASSYYLYNEQFF.

The gene calls are TRBV3-1 and TRBJ1-3; TCRdb names TRBD1, which stays unverified in the absence of DNA. In germline, CDR1 is LGHDT, CDR2 YNNKEL (reference sequence). The CDR3 extends over 19 amino acids. The CDR3 reads CASSHRSSTGSLSGNTIYF.

This chain uses TRBV6-5 with TRBJ1-5; as DNA is missing, the TRBD1 call by TCRdb cannot be tested. CDR1 MNHEY and CDR2 SVGAGI come from the germline V gene. This CDR3 spans 15 amino acids. CDR3 region: CASSYSTGAEQPQHF.

Frequency places this clonotype as medium-sized (0.01 to 0.1%). The rearrangement joins TRBV5-1 to TRBJ2-7. CDR3 size: 13 residues. The germline CDR1 and CDR2 sequences are SGHRS and YFSETQ. The CDR3 loop is CASSFDNTYEQYF.

The V and J genes are TRBV30 and TRBJ2-7. Germline V CDR1 and CDR2: GTSNPN, SVGIG (reference sequence). CDR3 length: 12 amino acids. Here the CDR3 reads CAWSGVYYEQYF.

This clonotype counts as medium-sized (0.01 to 0.1%) by frequency. The rearrangement joins TRBV18 to TRBJ2-1; without DNA, the TCRdb call of TRBD1 cannot be checked. Germline V gene data show CDR1 as KGHSH and CDR2 as LQKENI. CDR3 size: 14 residues. CDR3 sequence: CASSPVDREHEQFF. The full variable domain, completed using reference TRBV18 and TRBJ2-1, is NAGVMQNPRHLVRRRGQEARLRCSPMKGHSHVYWYRQLPEEGLKFMVYLQKENIIDESGMPKERFSAEFPKEGPSILRIQQVVRGDSAAYFCASSPVDREHEQFFGPGTRLTVL.

Its frequency marks this clonotype as large (0.1 to 1%). The V and J genes are TRBV25-1 and TRBJ2-1. The germline CDR1 and CDR2 sequences are MGHDK and SYGVNS. The CDR3 loop spans 11 amino acids. CDR3 region: CASSEINEQFF.

Frequency places this clonotype as medium-sized. This sequence joins TRBV4-1 and TRBJ1-5; TCRdb names TRBD1, which stays unverified in the absence of DNA. This CDR3 region has 16 residues. Germline V gene lookup returns CDR1 MGHRA and CDR2 YSYEKL. The CDR3 protein is CASSQDMGGAGQPQHF.

By frequency, this clonotype registers medium-sized (0.01 to 0.1%). The J gene is TRBJ1-2, the V gene TRBV5-1; TCRdb returns TRBD1, unconfirmable since there is no DNA. CDR3 length equals 15 residues. CDR1 and CDR2 (germline): SGHRS, YFSETQ. The CDR3 region is CASSFGTGRTYGYTF.

This clonotype ranks as medium-sized in terms of frequency. This sequence joins TRBV3-1 and TRBJ2-5; TCRdb lists TRBD2, though no DNA is available to test this call. Germline V gives CDR1 LGHDT, CDR2 YNNKEL (reference sequence). This CDR3 is built from 16 residues. CDR3 sequence: CASSQDSSGGRETQYF.

According to its frequency, this clonotype is hyperexpanded. The rearrangement links TRBV4-1 to TRBJ1-3. CDR3 length equals 16 residues. Germline V gene lookup returns CDR1 MGHRA and CDR2 YSYEKL. The CDR3 reads CASSQEGLARGNTIYF.

This clonotype is called medium-sized (0.01 to 0.1%) based on its frequency. The chain links TRBV29-1 to TRBJ1-1; TCRdb lists TRBD1, though no DNA is available to test this call. Germline values: CDR1 SQVTM, CDR2 ANQGSEA. This CDR3 region has 14 residues. The CDR3: CSVRGETGSSEAFF.

Frequency places this clonotype as medium-sized. V is TRBV7-8 and J is TRBJ2-1; without DNA, the TCRdb call of TRBD2 cannot be checked. Germline-derived CDR1 and CDR2 are SGHVS and FQNEAQ. The CDR3 spans 16 residues. The CDR3 sequence: CASSLEGLAGRDEQFF.